This TCR beta chain is from a study of metastatic and nonmetastatic thyroid tumors. Using MiXCR, TCRdb reanalyzed the PCR reads. The sample carries around 24,000 clones, about 13% recorded once. The CDR3 has 15 residues. V shed 5 bases, J shed 8 bases, and the junction held 10 bases outside the gene matches. CDR1 is MNHNS and CDR2 is SASEGT in the germline V gene. Patients had received no treatment of any kind before thyroid surgery. The sample holds many counts of this clone. This chain links TRBV6-1 with TRBJ1-1; TRBD1 aligns across 11 bases. The sequencing input was blood. This TCR came from a female donor with papillary thyroid cancer or a benign thyroid nodule (not recorded which). Some clones in this sample may be carry-over from other donors' samples. CDR3 nucleotide sequence: TGTGCCAGCAGTTATAACCGGGACAGGGGGTCGGAAGCTTTCTTT. It yields the protein CASSYNRDRGSEAFF.